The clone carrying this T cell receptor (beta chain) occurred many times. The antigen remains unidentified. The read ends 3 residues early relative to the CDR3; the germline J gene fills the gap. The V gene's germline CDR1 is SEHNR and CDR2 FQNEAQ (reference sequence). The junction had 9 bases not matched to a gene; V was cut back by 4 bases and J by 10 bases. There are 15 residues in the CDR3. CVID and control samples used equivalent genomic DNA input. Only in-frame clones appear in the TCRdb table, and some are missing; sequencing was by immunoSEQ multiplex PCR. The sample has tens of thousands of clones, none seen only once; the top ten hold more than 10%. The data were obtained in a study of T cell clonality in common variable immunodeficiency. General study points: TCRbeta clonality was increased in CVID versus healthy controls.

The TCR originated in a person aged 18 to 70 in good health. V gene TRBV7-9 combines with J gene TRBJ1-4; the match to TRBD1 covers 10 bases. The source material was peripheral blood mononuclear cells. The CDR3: CASSSEDRGNPKLFF. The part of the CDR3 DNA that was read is TGTGCCAGCAGCTCGGAGGACAGGGGGAACCCAAAA.